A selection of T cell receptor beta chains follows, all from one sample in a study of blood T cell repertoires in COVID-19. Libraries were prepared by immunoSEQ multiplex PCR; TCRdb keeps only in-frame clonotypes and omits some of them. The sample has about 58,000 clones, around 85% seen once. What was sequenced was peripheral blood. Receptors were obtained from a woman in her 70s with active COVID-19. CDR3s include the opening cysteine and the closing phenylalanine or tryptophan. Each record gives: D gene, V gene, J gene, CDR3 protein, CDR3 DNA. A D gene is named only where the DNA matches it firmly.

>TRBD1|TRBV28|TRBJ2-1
CASSLTQTGGNEQFF
TGTGCCAGCAGTCTTACACAAACAGGGGGCAATGAGCAGTTCTTC
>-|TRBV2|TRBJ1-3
CASSRIGGSGNTIYF
TGTGCCAGCAGTCGAATCGGAGGGTCTGGAAACACCATATATTTT
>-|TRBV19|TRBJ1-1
CASSMSTGMWTEAFF
TGTGCCAGTAGTATGTCAACAGGGATGTGGACTGAAGCTTTCTTT
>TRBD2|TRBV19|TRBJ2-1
CASSLTSGGPKEQFF
TGTGCCAGTAGTCTGACTAGCGGAGGTCCGAAGGAGCAGTTCTTC
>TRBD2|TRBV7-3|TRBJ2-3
CASSPSLAEDTQYF
TGTGCCAGCAGCCCTTCACTAGCGGAGGATACGCAGTATTTT
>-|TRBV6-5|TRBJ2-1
CASRALAPYNEQFF
TGTGCCAGTAGGGCCCTAGCGCCTTACAATGAGCAGTTCTTC
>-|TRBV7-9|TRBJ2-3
CASSFLSGRSDTQYF
TGTGCCAGCAGCTTTCTCAGCGGCCGATCGGATACGCAGTATTTT
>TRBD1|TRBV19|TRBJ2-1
CASSIDGQAYNEQFF
TGTGCCAGTAGTATAGATGGACAGGCCTACAATGAGCAGTTCTTC
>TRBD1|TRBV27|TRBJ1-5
CASSWGRGRQPQHF
TGTGCCAGCAGTTGGGGAAGGGGGCGCCAGCCCCAGCATTTT
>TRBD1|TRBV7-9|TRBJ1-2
CASSLEGATYGYTF
TGTGCCAGCAGCTTAGAGGGGGCTACCTATGGCTACACCTTC
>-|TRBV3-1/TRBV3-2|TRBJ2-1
CASSPGLGENEQFF
TGTGCCAGCAGCCCGGGACTCGGTGAGAATGAGCAGTTCTTC
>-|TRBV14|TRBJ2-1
CASSQESPVICESSYNEQFF
TGTGCCAGCAGCCAAGAATCCCCGGTCATATGCGAGAGCTCCTACAATGAGCAGTTCTTC
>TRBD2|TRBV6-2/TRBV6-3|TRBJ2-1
CASSYFAGAQNEQFF
TGTGCCAGCAGTTATTTCGCGGGAGCACAAAATGAGCAGTTCTTC
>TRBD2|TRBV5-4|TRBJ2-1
CASSRTSGISGNEQFF
TGTGCCAGCAGCAGGACTAGCGGGATTTCCGGCAATGAGCAGTTCTTC
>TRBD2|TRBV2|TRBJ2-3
CASRQGLAGGTDTQYF
TGTGCCAGCAGGCAGGGACTAGCGGGAGGCACAGATACGCAGTATTTT